The TCR beta chain described here comes from a study of blood T cell repertoires in COVID-19. This CDR3 comprises 13 residues. Germline-derived CDR1 and CDR2 are SQVTM and ANQGSEA. J lost 3 bases, V lost 4 bases, and 2 bases had no gene match. Profiling relied on immunoSEQ multiplex PCR, and the TCRdb table lists in-frame clones only, not all of them. Of 400,000 to 450,000 clones in the sample, approximately 90% were seen once. V gene TRBV29-1 combines with J gene TRBJ1-5; the match to TRBD1 covers 8 bases. This receptor was obtained from a man aged 25 to 45 who had recovered from COVID-19. The sequenced material came from PBMCs or T cells enriched from blood (not recorded which). CDR3 bases: TGCAGCGTTGGGACAGGGATCAATCAGCCCCAGCATTTT. Translation: CSVGTGINQPQHF.